These T cell receptor beta chains were read from a single sample in a study of T cell responses to AZD1222 COVID-19 vaccine. The data were produced by immunoSEQ multiplex PCR, yet TCRdb's version contains in-frame clones alone and is incomplete. The sample lists about 160,000 clones, less than 95% occurring once. This specimen consisted of peripheral blood, obtained on day 0 of AZD1222 vaccination. All receptors derive from an adult in good health. Both conserved end residues are part of each CDR3. D genes are given only for firm matches. Part of the rows lack a size; the others show once, few, many or a class for expanded clones.

v_gene	d_gene	j_gene	abundance	CDR3nt	CDR3aa
TRBV29-1	TRBD1	TRBJ1-1	once	TGCAGCGCACGACAGGGTTTCGCTGAAGCTTTCTTT	CSARQGFAEAFF
TRBV27	-	TRBJ1-2	-	TGTGCCAGCAGTCGGACAGCGATGACCTATGGCTACACCTTC	CASSRTAMTYGYTF
TRBV7-7	-	TRBJ1-4	-	TGTGCTAGCAGCTTACTCCCCCCGGGGGCTGGTAATGAAAAACTGTTTTTT	CASSLLPPGAGNEKLFF
TRBV5-1	-	TRBJ2-3	once	TGCGCCAGCAGCCCTTGGGCTAGCACAGATACGCAGTATTTT	CASSPWASTDTQYF
TRBV15	-	TRBJ2-2	-	TGTGCCACCAGCAGAGATCTTCGGGAAACCGGGGAGCTGTTTTTT	CATSRDLRETGELFF
TRBV27	-	TRBJ1-5	once	TGTGCCACTGTAATGGAGAGCAGCTTGGGAACCGAAAATCAGCCCCAGCATTTT	CATVMESSLGTENQPQHF
TRBV5-5	-	TRBJ1-1	-	TGTGCCAGCAGTGGCAGGGCGGCTGAAGCTTTCTTT	CASSGRAAEAFF
TRBV21-1	-	TRBJ1-1	-	TGTGCCAGCAGCAAAGTCCGCCAGGGAGGCACTGAAGCTTTCTTT	CASSKVRQGGTEAFF
TRBV2	TRBD1	TRBJ1-2	-	TGTGCCAGCAGTGAACAGGGGGGAAACTATGGCTACACCTTC	CASSEQGGNYGYTF
TRBV28	-	TRBJ2-7	once	TGTGCCAGCAGTCTACGGAGTACAGGATCCTACGAGCAGTACTTC	CASSLRSTGSYEQYF
TRBV6-5	TRBD1	TRBJ1-6	-	TGTGCCAGCAGTTCGGGACAGTCGTATAATTCACCCCTCCACTTT	CASSSGQSYNSPLHF
TRBV27	TRBD1	TRBJ2-7	-	TGTGCCAGCAGTTTCGGGACAGGTAACGAGCAGTACTTC	CASSFGTGNEQYF
TRBV6-5	-	TRBJ1-2	-	TGTGCCAGCAGTTACTCGGGGCCCGAAGGCTACACCTTC	CASSYSGPEGYTF
TRBV27	-	TRBJ2-1	-	TGTGCCAGCAGTTTATTGTGGGAATCCTACAATGAGCAGTTCTTC	CASSLLWESYNEQFF
TRBV19	-	TRBJ1-2	-	TGTGCCAGTAGTATAGCGGATCGGGAGGGTTGGATTAACTATGGCTACACCTTC	CASSIADREGWINYGYTF
TRBV7-9	TRBD1	TRBJ2-5	few	TGTGCCAGCAGGTCCGGGACAGGGGTCGAGACCCAGTACTTC	CASRSGTGVETQYF
TRBV29-1	-	TRBJ1-2	-	TGCAGCGTGGCGAGGCCCGAGCATGCAGGGGTCTTC	CSVARPEHAGVF
TRBV7-3	TRBD2	TRBJ2-3	-	TGTGCCAGCAGCTCCCACCTAGCGGGGGATACGCAGTATTTT	CASSSHLAGDTQYF
TRBV27	TRBD1	TRBJ2-3	-	TGTGCCAGCAGTTCCCCGGGACAGGGTATAGATACGCAGTATTTT	CASSSPGQGIDTQYF
TRBV15	TRBD1	TRBJ2-5	once	TGTGCCACCAGCAGAGGAGGGACAGGAGAGACCCAGTACTTC	CATSRGGTGETQYF
TRBV24-1	-	TRBJ2-7	-	TGTGCCACCAGTGATTACCACGAGCAGTACTTC	CATSDYHEQYF
TRBV6-6	TRBD2	TRBJ2-1	once	TGTGCCAGCAGTCCCGATCGAGCGGGGGTATGGATGAACAATGAGCAGTTCTTC	CASSPDRAGVWMNNEQFF
TRBV9	TRBD2	TRBJ2-3	-	TGTGCCAGCAGCGCACAGACTAGCGGGAGCACAGATACGCAGTATTTT	CASSAQTSGSTDTQYF
TRBV4-1	-	TRBJ1-3	-	TGCGCCAGCAGTCCCCAGATAGGAAACACCATATATTTT	CASSPQIGNTIYF
TRBV5-1	-	TRBJ1-4	-	TGCGCCAGCAGCTTGGGGGACACGGGTAATGAAAAACTGTTTTTT	CASSLGDTGNEKLFF
TRBV6-5	-	TRBJ2-7	-	TGTGCCAGCAGTCGACAGGATAGCTCCTACGAGCAGTACTTC	CASSRQDSSYEQYF